These T cell receptor beta chains were read from a single sample in a study of persistence of HIV-infected CD4 T cells. The assay was immunoSEQ multiplex PCR, and TCRdb's table has in-frame clones only and misses some. The sample yields over 30,000 clones, around 83% seen once. These receptors' targets are unknown. This specimen consisted of cultured CD4+ T cells from PBMCs, obtained from a patient who received antiretroviral therapy. The receptors were gathered from an adult with HIV. The donor label of this sample is uncertain. CDR3s include the opening cysteine and the closing phenylalanine or tryptophan. A D gene is named only where the DNA matches it firmly. Not every row has a clone size; where given, it reads once, few, many or a size class.

V gene: TRBV5-4
D gene: TRBD1
clone size: few
J gene: TRBJ1-2
CDR3 DNA: TGTGCCAGCAGCTTTGGACAGGGGTTTGATCTAAACTATGGCTACACCTTC
CDR3 protein: CASSFGQGFDLNYGYTF

V gene: TRBV5-5
D gene: TRBD1
clone size: -
J gene: TRBJ1-3
CDR3 DNA: TGTGCCAGCAGCCGTACGGGACAGGGGGCATCTGGAAACACCATATATTTT
CDR3 protein: CASSRTGQGASGNTIYF

V gene: TRBV10-1
D gene: TRBD2
clone size: -
J gene: TRBJ2-1
CDR3 DNA: TGCGCCAGCAGTGAGTCCGGGGGGGCCGGGAATGAGCAGTTCTTC
CDR3 protein: CASSESGGAGNEQFF

V gene: TRBV12-3/TRBV12-4
D gene: TRBD1
clone size: -
J gene: TRBJ2-7
CDR3 DNA: TGTGCCAGCAGTGGACAGGGCCACGAGCAGTACTTC
CDR3 protein: CASSGQGHEQYF

V gene: TRBV10-2
D gene: -
clone size: -
J gene: TRBJ1-1
CDR3 DNA: TGCGCCAGCAGCTTACAGAACACTGAAGCTTTCTTT
CDR3 protein: CASSLQNTEAFF

V gene: TRBV7-9
D gene: -
clone size: few
J gene: TRBJ2-5
CDR3 DNA: TGTGCCAGCAGCCTATGGGACATAGGGAAAGAGACCCAGTACTTC
CDR3 protein: CASSLWDIGKETQYF

V gene: TRBV12-3/TRBV12-4
D gene: -
clone size: -
J gene: TRBJ1-1
CDR3 DNA: TGTGCCAGCAGCCACGGCTATACTGAAGCTTTCTTT
CDR3 protein: CASSHGYTEAFF

V gene: TRBV30
D gene: TRBD1
clone size: -
J gene: TRBJ1-2
CDR3 DNA: TGTGCCTGGATGGGACAGGGAGTGGGTGGCTACACCTTC
CDR3 protein: CAWMGQGVGGYTF

V gene: TRBV12-3/TRBV12-4
D gene: -
clone size: -
J gene: TRBJ1-2
CDR3 DNA: TGTGCCAGCAGGGACAGAAACTATGGCTACACCTTC
CDR3 protein: CASRDRNYGYTF

V gene: TRBV10-1
D gene: -
clone size: once
J gene: TRBJ1-3
CDR3 DNA: TGCGCCAGCAGCGGACTTGGAAACACCATATATTTT
CDR3 protein: CASSGLGNTIYF

V gene: TRBV6-1
D gene: -
clone size: -
J gene: TRBJ2-7
CDR3 DNA: TGTGCCAGCAGTGACTTGGGCAGACCGAAGGCCTACGAGCAGTACTTC
CDR3 protein: CASSDLGRPKAYEQYF

V gene: TRBV11-3
D gene: -
clone size: few
J gene: TRBJ1-2
CDR3 DNA: TGTGCCAGCAGCTTCAATGGTGGGGGGGCTGGGATGGCCTATGGCTACACCTTC
CDR3 protein: CASSFNGGGAGMAYGYTF

V gene: TRBV5-1
D gene: -
clone size: -
J gene: TRBJ1-2
CDR3 DNA: TGCGCCAGCGCGGGGGCACCTAACTATGGCTACACCTTC
CDR3 protein: CASAGAPNYGYTF

V gene: TRBV12-5
D gene: -
clone size: -
J gene: TRBJ1-2
CDR3 DNA: TGTGCTAGTGGTTCTCCGGGACTTAACTATGGCTACACCTTC
CDR3 protein: CASGSPGLNYGYTF

V gene: TRBV5-1
D gene: -
clone size: -
J gene: TRBJ1-4
CDR3 DNA: TGCGCCAGCAGAACCGGGACACCTGATGAAAAACTGTTTTTT
CDR3 protein: CASRTGTPDEKLFF

V gene: TRBV30
D gene: -
clone size: -
J gene: TRBJ1-1
CDR3 DNA: TGTGCCTGGACCACACGGAACACTGAAGCTTTCTTT
CDR3 protein: CAWTTRNTEAFF

V gene: TRBV12-5
D gene: -
clone size: -
J gene: TRBJ1-5
CDR3 DNA: TGTGCTAGTGGACCCCTCGAAGGGTATGAGAGAAGCAATCAGCCCCAGCATTTT
CDR3 protein: CASGPLEGYERSNQPQHF

V gene: TRBV19
D gene: -
clone size: medium-sized
J gene: TRBJ1-5
CDR3 DNA: TGTGCCAGTAGTCCGCACTCGCGGGTTTCGGAACAGCCCCAGCATTTT
CDR3 protein: CASSPHSRVSEQPQHF

V gene: TRBV12-3/TRBV12-4
D gene: -
clone size: -
J gene: TRBJ2-2
CDR3 DNA: TGTGCCAGCAAGGGCGACACCGGGGAGCTGTTTTTT
CDR3 protein: CASKGDTGELFF

V gene: TRBV5-4
D gene: -
clone size: -
J gene: TRBJ1-6
CDR3 DNA: TGTGCCAGCAGCCAAGGTGGGAATAATTCACCCCTCCACTTT
CDR3 protein: CASSQGGNNSPLHF

V gene: TRBV6-2/TRBV6-3
D gene: -
clone size: -
J gene: TRBJ1-1
CDR3 DNA: TGTGCCAGCAGTTCCAGGCCCGAGGGCACTGAAGCTTTCTTT
CDR3 protein: CASSSRPEGTEAFF

V gene: TRBV9
D gene: TRBD2
clone size: -
J gene: TRBJ2-1
CDR3 DNA: TGTGCCAGCAGCGTAGATGTCGGGGGGGCAAATGAGCAGTTCTTC
CDR3 protein: CASSVDVGGANEQFF

V gene: TRBV7-3
D gene: -
clone size: -
J gene: TRBJ2-3
CDR3 DNA: TGTGCCAGCAGCTTAAACCCTTCGGATACGCAGTATTTT
CDR3 protein: CASSLNPSDTQYF

V gene: TRBV18
D gene: TRBD1
clone size: medium-sized
J gene: TRBJ1-4
CDR3 DNA: TGTGCCAGCTCACCGGGACAGATTAATGAAAAACTGTTTTTT
CDR3 protein: CASSPGQINEKLFF

V gene: TRBV6-5
D gene: -
clone size: -
J gene: TRBJ2-5
CDR3 DNA: TGTGCCACCAAACGAGGGGCGGTGGAGACCCAGTACTTC
CDR3 protein: CATKRGAVETQYF

V gene: TRBV24-1
D gene: -
clone size: -
J gene: TRBJ1-5
CDR3 DNA: TGTGCCACCAGTGTAACCCGGGAGGGCAATCAGCCCCAGCATTTT
CDR3 protein: CATSVTREGNQPQHF

V gene: TRBV14
D gene: -
clone size: -
J gene: TRBJ2-2
CDR3 DNA: TGTGCCAGCAGCCAAGATACGGGTAACACCGGGGAGCTGTTTTTT
CDR3 protein: CASSQDTGNTGELFF

V gene: TRBV15
D gene: -
clone size: -
J gene: TRBJ1-5
CDR3 DNA: TGTGCCACCAGCAGAGGTGGTACTCAGCCCCAGCATTTT
CDR3 protein: CATSRGGTQPQHF

V gene: TRBV29-1
D gene: -
clone size: once
J gene: TRBJ2-1
CDR3 DNA: TGCAGCGTTGATTGGGTCCATGAGCAGTTCTTC
CDR3 protein: CSVDWVHEQFF

V gene: TRBV6-6
D gene: TRBD1
clone size: -
J gene: TRBJ2-7
CDR3 DNA: TGTGCCAGCACCGGGCAGGGGGTGGGTGAGCAGTACTTC
CDR3 protein: CASTGQGVGEQYF

V gene: TRBV5-1
D gene: -
clone size: -
J gene: TRBJ1-4
CDR3 DNA: TGCGCCAGCAGCTCCGGGCCGAGTAATGAAAAACTGTTTTTT
CDR3 protein: CASSSGPSNEKLFF

V gene: TRBV5-1
D gene: -
clone size: -
J gene: TRBJ1-6
CDR3 DNA: TGCGCCAGCAGCTTGGAGCAGGCTAGTAATTCACCCCTCCACTTT
CDR3 protein: CASSLEQASNSPLHF

V gene: TRBV24-1
D gene: -
clone size: once
J gene: TRBJ2-7
CDR3 DNA: TGTGCCACCAGTGACCCCGGAGGGTTGGGTGTCGAGCAGTACTTC
CDR3 protein: CATSDPGGLGVEQYF

V gene: TRBV7-3
D gene: TRBD1
clone size: -
J gene: TRBJ1-2
CDR3 DNA: TGTGCCAGCAGCTTAAGTTTTTCGGGACAGGGGGCTGACGGCTACACCTTC
CDR3 protein: CASSLSFSGQGADGYTF

V gene: TRBV30
D gene: TRBD1
clone size: -
J gene: TRBJ1-2
CDR3 DNA: TGTGCCTGGAGTATAGGGGGCTTTTATGGCTACACCTTC
CDR3 protein: CAWSIGGFYGYTF

V gene: TRBV12-3/TRBV12-4
D gene: -
clone size: -
J gene: TRBJ2-2
CDR3 DNA: TGTGCCAGCAGACAGGACCCCGGGGAGCTGTTTTTT
CDR3 protein: CASRQDPGELFF

V gene: TRBV3-1/TRBV3-2
D gene: -
clone size: few
J gene: TRBJ1-1
CDR3 DNA: TGTGCCAGCAGCCCGAATCCCGGGACAATAAGAGGCTCGAACACTGAAGCTTTCTTT
CDR3 protein: CASSPNPGTIRGSNTEAFF

V gene: TRBV12-3/TRBV12-4
D gene: -
clone size: once
J gene: TRBJ2-2
CDR3 DNA: TGTGCCAGCAGTTTGTGGCCCGGGGAGCTGTTTTTT
CDR3 protein: CASSLWPGELFF

V gene: TRBV24-1
D gene: -
clone size: -
J gene: TRBJ2-3
CDR3 DNA: TGTGCCACCTCGCAGAGCACAGATACGCAGTATTTT
CDR3 protein: CATSQSTDTQYF

V gene: TRBV19
D gene: TRBD1
clone size: -
J gene: TRBJ2-1
CDR3 DNA: TGTGCCAGTAGTACAAGGGGACAGGGGGCGAACAATGAGCAGTTCTTC
CDR3 protein: CASSTRGQGANNEQFF

V gene: TRBV15
D gene: -
clone size: -
J gene: TRBJ1-3
CDR3 DNA: TGTGCCACCATGCTTCAGGGTTACTCTGGAAACACCATATATTTT
CDR3 protein: CATMLQGYSGNTIYF

V gene: TRBV28
D gene: -
clone size: -
J gene: TRBJ1-2
CDR3 DNA: TGTGCCAGCAGTTCCTTTTATGGCTACACCTTC
CDR3 protein: CASSSFYGYTF

V gene: TRBV2
D gene: -
clone size: -
J gene: TRBJ1-3
CDR3 DNA: TGTGCCAGCAGTAGGGCGACAGGACACTCTGGAAACACCATATATTTT
CDR3 protein: CASSRATGHSGNTIYF

V gene: TRBV6-5
D gene: -
clone size: -
J gene: TRBJ2-4
CDR3 DNA: TGTGCCAGCAGTCCTAGCCGACAGAGTAACATTCAGTACTTC
CDR3 protein: CASSPSRQSNIQYF

V gene: TRBV6-5
D gene: -
clone size: -
J gene: TRBJ1-1
CDR3 DNA: TGTGCCACCAAAAGGGCCGCTGAAGCTTTCTTT
CDR3 protein: CATKRAAEAFF

V gene: TRBV11-3
D gene: TRBD1
clone size: -
J gene: TRBJ2-1
CDR3 DNA: TGTGCCAGCAGCCCACGACAGGGTAATGACAATGAGCAGTTCTTC
CDR3 protein: CASSPRQGNDNEQFF

V gene: TRBV5-6
D gene: -
clone size: once
J gene: TRBJ2-2
CDR3 DNA: TGTGCCAGCAGCTTGGGTAGCGAAACCGGGGAGCTGTTTTTT
CDR3 protein: CASSLGSETGELFF

V gene: TRBV3-1/TRBV3-2
D gene: -
clone size: few
J gene: TRBJ1-5
CDR3 DNA: TGTGCCAGCAGCCAAGACGGGGTCTGGCAGCCCCAGCATTTT
CDR3 protein: CASSQDGVWQPQHF

V gene: TRBV18
D gene: -
clone size: -
J gene: TRBJ1-5
CDR3 DNA: TGTGCCAGCTCACCAGAAAAGTTCGGGGGACCCCAGCATTTT
CDR3 protein: CASSPEKFGGPQHF

V gene: TRBV27
D gene: -
clone size: -
J gene: TRBJ2-6
CDR3 DNA: TGTGCCAGCAGTTTATCCCCGGGGGCTCGATCCTCTGGGGCCAACGTCCTGACTTTC
CDR3 protein: CASSLSPGARSSGANVLTF

V gene: TRBV6-5
D gene: -
clone size: -
J gene: TRBJ1-2
CDR3 DNA: TGTGCCAGCATGGGGCAGCCCACCGGGGGCTACACCTTC
CDR3 protein: CASMGQPTGGYTF

V gene: TRBV5-4
D gene: -
clone size: -
J gene: TRBJ2-7
CDR3 DNA: TGTGCCAGCAGCCCCGACAGTACCGCCTACGAGCAGTACTTC
CDR3 protein: CASSPDSTAYEQYF